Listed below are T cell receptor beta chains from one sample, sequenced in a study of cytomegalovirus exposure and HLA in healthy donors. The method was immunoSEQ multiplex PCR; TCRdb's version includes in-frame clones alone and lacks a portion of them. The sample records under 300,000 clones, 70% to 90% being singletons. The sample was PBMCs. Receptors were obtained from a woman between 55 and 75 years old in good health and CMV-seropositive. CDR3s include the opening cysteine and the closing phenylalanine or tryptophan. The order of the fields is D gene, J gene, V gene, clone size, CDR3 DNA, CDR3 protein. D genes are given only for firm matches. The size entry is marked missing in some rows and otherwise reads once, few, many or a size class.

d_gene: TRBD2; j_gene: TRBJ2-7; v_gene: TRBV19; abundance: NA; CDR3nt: TGTGCCAGTAGTATCTACCTAGCGGGAAACTACGAGCAGTACTTC; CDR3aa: CASSIYLAGNYEQYF
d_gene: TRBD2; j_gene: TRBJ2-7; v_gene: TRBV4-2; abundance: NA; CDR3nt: TGTGCCAGCAGCCAAGATAGGGCGCTAGCGGGAGTGTTGTACGAGCAGTACTTC; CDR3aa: CASSQDRALAGVLYEQYF
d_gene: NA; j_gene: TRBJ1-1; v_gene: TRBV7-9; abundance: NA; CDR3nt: TGTGCCAGCAGCTTGGCAGGACAGTTGAACACTGAAGCTTTCTTT; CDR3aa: CASSLAGQLNTEAFF
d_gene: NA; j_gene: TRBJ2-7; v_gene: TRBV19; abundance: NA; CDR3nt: TGTGCCAGTAGTATAGGACTCGGACAGTACGAGCAGTACTTC; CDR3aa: CASSIGLGQYEQYF
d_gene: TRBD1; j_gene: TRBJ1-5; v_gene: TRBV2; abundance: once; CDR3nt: TGTGCCAGCAGTGAATTGGGACAGGGGATCGAGCCCCAGCATTTT; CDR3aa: CASSELGQGIEPQHF
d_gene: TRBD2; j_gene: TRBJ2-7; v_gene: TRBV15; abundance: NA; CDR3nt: TGTGCCACCATCAGCGGGAGGGCGGTCGAGCAGTACTTC; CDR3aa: CATISGRAVEQYF
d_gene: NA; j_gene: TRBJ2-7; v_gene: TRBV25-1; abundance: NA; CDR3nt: TGTGCCAGCAGCGCTCTGACAGTTTACGAGCAGTACTTC; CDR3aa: CASSALTVYEQYF
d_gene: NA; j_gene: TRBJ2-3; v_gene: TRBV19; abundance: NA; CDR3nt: TGTGCCAGTAAAAGGCGGGACGGACTCACAGATACGCAGTATTTT; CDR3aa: CASKRRDGLTDTQYF
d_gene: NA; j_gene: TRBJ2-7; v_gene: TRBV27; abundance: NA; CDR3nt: TGTGCCAGCAGTTTAAGGGGGAGTATTTACGAGCAGTACTTC; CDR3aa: CASSLRGSIYEQYF
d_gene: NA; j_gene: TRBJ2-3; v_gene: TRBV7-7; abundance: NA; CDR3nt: TGTGCTAGCAGCTTAGGAGATCACGGCACAGATACGCAGTATTTT; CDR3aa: CASSLGDHGTDTQYF
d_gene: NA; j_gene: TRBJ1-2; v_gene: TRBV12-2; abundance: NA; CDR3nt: TGTGCAAGTCGCCGACCGACAGGGGCCGCTAACTATGGCTACACCTTC; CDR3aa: CASRRPTGAANYGYTF
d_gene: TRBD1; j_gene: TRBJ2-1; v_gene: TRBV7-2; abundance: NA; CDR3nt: TGTGCCAGCAGCCTGGGGCAGGGGGCGTACAATGAGCAGTTCTTC; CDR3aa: CASSLGQGAYNEQFF
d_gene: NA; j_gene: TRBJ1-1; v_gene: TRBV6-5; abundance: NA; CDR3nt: TGTGCCAGCAGTTCGCCTTTGAGGGTTGGCACTGAAGCTTTCTTT; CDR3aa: CASSSPLRVGTEAFF
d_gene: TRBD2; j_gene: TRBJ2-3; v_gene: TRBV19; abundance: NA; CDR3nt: TGTGCCAGCCAACTAGCGGGCGCTAGCACAGATACGCAGTATTTT; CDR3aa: CASQLAGASTDTQYF
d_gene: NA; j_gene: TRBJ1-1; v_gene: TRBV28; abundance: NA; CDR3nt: TGTGCCAGCAGTCCAGAGGCAGTAACTGAAGCTTTCTTT; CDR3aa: CASSPEAVTEAFF
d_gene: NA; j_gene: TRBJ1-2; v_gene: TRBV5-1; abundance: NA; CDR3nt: TGCGCCAGCAGCTTGGCCGGGTCCTATGGCTACACCTTC; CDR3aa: CASSLAGSYGYTF
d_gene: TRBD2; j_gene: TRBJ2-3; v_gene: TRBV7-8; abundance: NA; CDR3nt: TGTGCCAGCAGCTCCGGGACTAGCGGGAGTGATGGCACAGATACGCAGTATTTT; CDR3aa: CASSSGTSGSDGTDTQYF
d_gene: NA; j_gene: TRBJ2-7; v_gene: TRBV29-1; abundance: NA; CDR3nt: TGCAGCGTTGAAGGACAGGGACAGTGGGAGGTCGAGCAGTACTTC; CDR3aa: CSVEGQGQWEVEQYF
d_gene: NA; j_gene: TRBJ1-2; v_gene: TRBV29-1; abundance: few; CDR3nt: TGCAGCGTTGAAGCAGAGGATGGCTACACCTTC; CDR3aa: CSVEAEDGYTF
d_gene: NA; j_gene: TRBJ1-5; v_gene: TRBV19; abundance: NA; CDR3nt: TGTGCCAGTAGTTCGGGACATTTAAACAATCAGCCCCAGCATTTT; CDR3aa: CASSSGHLNNQPQHF
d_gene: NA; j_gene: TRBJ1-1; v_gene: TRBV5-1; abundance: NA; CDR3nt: TGCGCCAGCAGCTTGGTAAGAGTCGGGAACACTGAAGCTTTCTTT; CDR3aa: CASSLVRVGNTEAFF
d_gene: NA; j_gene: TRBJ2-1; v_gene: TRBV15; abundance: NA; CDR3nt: TGTGCCACCAGCTCTCTGCAGGGACTGGGTGATGAGCAGTTCTTC; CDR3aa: CATSSLQGLGDEQFF
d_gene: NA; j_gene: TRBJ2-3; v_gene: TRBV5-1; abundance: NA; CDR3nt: TGCGCCAGCAGCTTGGCTTTAGCGGGCACAGATACGCAGTATTTT; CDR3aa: CASSLALAGTDTQYF
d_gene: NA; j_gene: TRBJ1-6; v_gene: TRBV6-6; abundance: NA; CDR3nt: TGTGCCAGCACCCAGGGCGAACTACCCCTCCACTTT; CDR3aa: CASTQGELPLHF
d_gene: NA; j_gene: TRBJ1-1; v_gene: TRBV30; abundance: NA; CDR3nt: TGTGCCTGGAGTGAGAGTCGTCAATACACTGAAGCTTTCTTT; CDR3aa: CAWSESRQYTEAFF
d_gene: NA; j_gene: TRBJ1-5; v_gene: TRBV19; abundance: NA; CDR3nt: TGTGCCAGTGCCAGTAGTCTCGGAGTGGGCAATCAGCCCCAGCATTTT; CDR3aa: CASASSLGVGNQPQHF
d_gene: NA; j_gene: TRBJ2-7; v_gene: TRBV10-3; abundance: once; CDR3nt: TGTGCCAGCACCGGGACTTCCTCCTACGAGCAGTACTTC; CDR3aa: CASTGTSSYEQYF
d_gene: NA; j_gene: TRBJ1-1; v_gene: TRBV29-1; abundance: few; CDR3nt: TGCAGCGTTGTCCCCAGAATGAACACTGAAGCTTTCTTT; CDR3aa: CSVVPRMNTEAFF
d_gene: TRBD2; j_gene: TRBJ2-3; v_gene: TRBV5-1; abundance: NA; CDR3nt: TGCGCCAGCAGCTCTCTAGCGGGAGTAGCAGATACGCAGTATTTT; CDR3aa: CASSSLAGVADTQYF
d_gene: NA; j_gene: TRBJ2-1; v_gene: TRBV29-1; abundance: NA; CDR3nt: TGCAGCTCCTCCAAGCTACGGGGAGAAGCGAACAATGAGCAGTTCTTC; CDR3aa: CSSSKLRGEANNEQFF
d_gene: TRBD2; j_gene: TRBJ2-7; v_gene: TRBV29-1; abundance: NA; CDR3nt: TGCAGCGTCACTCGTCTAGCGGCCCCCCTAGAGCAGTACTTC; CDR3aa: CSVTRLAAPLEQYF
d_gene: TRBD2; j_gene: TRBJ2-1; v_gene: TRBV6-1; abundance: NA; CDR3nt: TGTGCCAGCAAGTCGCCTAGCGGGAGCTACAATGAGCAGTTCTTC; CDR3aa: CASKSPSGSYNEQFF
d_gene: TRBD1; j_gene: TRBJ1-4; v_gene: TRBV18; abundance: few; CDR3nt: TGTGCCAGCTCACCTAGGGACAGGGATGAAAAACTGTTTTTT; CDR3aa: CASSPRDRDEKLFF
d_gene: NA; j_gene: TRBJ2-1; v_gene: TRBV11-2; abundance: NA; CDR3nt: TGTGCCAGCAGCTTAAGGCAGGTTAGGATCGTCAATGAGCAGTTCTTC; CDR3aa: CASSLRQVRIVNEQFF
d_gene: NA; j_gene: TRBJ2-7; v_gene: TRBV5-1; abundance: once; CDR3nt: TGCGCCAGCAGTGGGGAGTACAGTTGGGACGAGCAGTACTTC; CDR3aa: CASSGEYSWDEQYF
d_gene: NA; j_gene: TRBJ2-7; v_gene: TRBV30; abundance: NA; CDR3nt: TGTGCCTGGAGTGGAGTTCGAGGCAACGAGCAGTACTTC; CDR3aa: CAWSGVRGNEQYF
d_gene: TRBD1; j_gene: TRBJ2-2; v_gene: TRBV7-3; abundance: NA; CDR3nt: TGTGCCAGCAGCTTGGGGACAGGACGTGGCACCGGGGAGCTGTTTTTT; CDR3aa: CASSLGTGRGTGELFF
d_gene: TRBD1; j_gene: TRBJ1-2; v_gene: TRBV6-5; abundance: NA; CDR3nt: TGTGCCAGCAGTGTCCCGGGACAGAGATATGGCTACACCTTC; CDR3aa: CASSVPGQRYGYTF
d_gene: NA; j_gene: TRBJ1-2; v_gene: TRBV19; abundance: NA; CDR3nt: TGTGCCAGTAGTATAGTCGGGGGGGACTATGGCTACACCTTC; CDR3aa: CASSIVGGDYGYTF
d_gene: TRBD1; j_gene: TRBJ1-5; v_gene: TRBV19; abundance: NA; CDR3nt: TGTGCCAGTAGACTACTACAGGGGGCACATCAGCCCCAGCATTTT; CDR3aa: CASRLLQGAHQPQHF
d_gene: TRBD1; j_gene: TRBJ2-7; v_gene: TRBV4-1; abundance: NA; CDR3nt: TGCGCCAGCAGCCACCCGTCGACAGGGTTTAACGAGCAGTACTTC; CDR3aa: CASSHPSTGFNEQYF
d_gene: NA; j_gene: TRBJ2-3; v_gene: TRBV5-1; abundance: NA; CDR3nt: TGCGCCAGCAGCCAGGCTCGGCGGGCACCTGATACGCAGTATTTT; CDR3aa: CASSQARRAPDTQYF
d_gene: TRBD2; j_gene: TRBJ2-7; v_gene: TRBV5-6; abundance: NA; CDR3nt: TGTGCCAGCAGCTTGGTTTGGACTAGCGGGAGGGAGCAGTACTTC; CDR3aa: CASSLVWTSGREQYF
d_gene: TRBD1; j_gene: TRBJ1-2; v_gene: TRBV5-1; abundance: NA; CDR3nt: TGCGCCAGCAGTAGGGACAGGCATGGCTACACCTTC; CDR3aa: CASSRDRHGYTF
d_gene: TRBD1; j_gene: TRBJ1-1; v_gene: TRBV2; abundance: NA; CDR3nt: TGTGCCAGCAGTGCACAGGGGCTTACGAACACTGAAGCTTTCTTT; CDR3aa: CASSAQGLTNTEAFF
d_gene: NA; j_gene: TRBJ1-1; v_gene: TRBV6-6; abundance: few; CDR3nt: TGTGCCAGCAGTTACTGGCAGTATAACACTGAAGCTTTCTTT; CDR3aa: CASSYWQYNTEAFF
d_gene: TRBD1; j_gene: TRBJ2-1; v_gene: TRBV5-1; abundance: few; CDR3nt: TGCGCCAGCAGCTTATGGGGACAGGGGGACAATGAGCAGTTCTTC; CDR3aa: CASSLWGQGDNEQFF
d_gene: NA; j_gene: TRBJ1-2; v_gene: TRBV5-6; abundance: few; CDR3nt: TGTGCCAGCAGCGAGGGACTCGCGAACTATGGCTACACCTTC; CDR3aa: CASSEGLANYGYTF
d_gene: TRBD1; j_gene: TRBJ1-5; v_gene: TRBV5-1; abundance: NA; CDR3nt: TGCGCCAGCAGAGGGGACAGGGTATCGAGCAATCAGCCCCAGCATTTT; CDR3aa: CASRGDRVSSNQPQHF
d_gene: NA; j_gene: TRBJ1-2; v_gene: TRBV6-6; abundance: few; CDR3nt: TGTGCCAGCTCAGGTCACGGGGACTTTAACTATGGCTACACCTTC; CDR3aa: CASSGHGDFNYGYTF
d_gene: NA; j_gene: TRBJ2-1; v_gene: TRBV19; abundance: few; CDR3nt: TGTGCCAGTAGCGCCCCAGGTTACAATGAGCAGTTCTTC; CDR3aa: CASSAPGYNEQFF
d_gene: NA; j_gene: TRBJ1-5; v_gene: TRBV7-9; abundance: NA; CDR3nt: TGTTCCAGCAGCTTGACTGACTCTAGCAATCAGCCCCAGCATTTT; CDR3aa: CSSSLTDSSNQPQHF
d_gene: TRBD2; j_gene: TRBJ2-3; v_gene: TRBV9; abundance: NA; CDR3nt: TGTGCCAGCAGCGTAGCAGCGGGAGATGAGGCAGATACGCAGTATTTT; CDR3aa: CASSVAAGDEADTQYF
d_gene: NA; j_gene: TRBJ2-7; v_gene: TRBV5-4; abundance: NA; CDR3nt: TGTGCCAGCAGCTTGGGGGACTCTAGTTTCGGGCAGTACTTC; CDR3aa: CASSLGDSSFGQYF